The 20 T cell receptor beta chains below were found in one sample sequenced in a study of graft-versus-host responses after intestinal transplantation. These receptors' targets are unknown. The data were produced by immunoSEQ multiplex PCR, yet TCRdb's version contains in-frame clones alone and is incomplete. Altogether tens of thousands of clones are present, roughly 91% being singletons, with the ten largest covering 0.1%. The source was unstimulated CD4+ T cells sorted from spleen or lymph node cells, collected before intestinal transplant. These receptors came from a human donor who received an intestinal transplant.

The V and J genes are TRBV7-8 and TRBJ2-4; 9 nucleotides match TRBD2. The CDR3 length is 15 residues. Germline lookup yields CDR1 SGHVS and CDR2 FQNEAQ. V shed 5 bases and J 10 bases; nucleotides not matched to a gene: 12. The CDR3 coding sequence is TGTGCCAGCAGCGGAGAAGGGACTAGCAAGAGGATTCAGTACTTC. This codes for CASSGEGTSKRIQYF.

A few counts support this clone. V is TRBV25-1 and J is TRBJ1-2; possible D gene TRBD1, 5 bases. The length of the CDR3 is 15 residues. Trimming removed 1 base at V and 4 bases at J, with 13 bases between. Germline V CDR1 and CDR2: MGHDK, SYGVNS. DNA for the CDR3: TGTGCCAGCAGTGAATCCCGCCGGGACTTCTATGGCTACACCTTC. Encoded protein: CASSESRRDFYGYTF.

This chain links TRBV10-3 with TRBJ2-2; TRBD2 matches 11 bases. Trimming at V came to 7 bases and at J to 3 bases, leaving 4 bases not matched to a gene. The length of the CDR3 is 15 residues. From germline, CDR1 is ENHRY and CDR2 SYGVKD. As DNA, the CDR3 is TGTGCCATCAAGCTAGCGGGGGGCCACACCGGGGAGCTGTTTTTT. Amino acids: CAIKLAGGHTGELFF.

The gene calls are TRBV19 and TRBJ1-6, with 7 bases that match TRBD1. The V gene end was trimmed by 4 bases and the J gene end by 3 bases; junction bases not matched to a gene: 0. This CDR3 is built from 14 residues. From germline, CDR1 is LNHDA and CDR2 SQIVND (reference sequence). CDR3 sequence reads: CASSRQGYNSPLHF. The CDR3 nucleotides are TGTGCCAGTAGTAGACAGGGCTATAATTCACCCCTCCACTTT.

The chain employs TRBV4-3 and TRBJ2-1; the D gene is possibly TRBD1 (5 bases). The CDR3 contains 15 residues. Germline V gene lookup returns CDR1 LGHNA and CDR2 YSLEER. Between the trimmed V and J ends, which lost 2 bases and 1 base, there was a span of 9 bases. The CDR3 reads CASSQSQGSYNEQFF. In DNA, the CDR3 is TGCGCCAGCAGCCAATCTCAGGGTTCCTACAATGAGCAGTTCTTC.

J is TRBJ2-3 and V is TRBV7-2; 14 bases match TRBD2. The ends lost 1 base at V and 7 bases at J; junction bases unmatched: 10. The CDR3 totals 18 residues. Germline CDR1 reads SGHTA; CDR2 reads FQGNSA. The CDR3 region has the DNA TGTGCCAGCAGCTTAGTAGGGACTAGCGGGGGAGGGCCAAATACGCAGTATTTT. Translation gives CASSLVGTSGGGPNTQYF.

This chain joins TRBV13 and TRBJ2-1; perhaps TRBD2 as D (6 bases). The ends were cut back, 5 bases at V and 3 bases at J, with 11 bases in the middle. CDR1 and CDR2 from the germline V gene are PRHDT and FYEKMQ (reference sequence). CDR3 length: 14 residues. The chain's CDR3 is CASSPSSVYNEQFF. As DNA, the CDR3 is TGTGCCAGCAGCCCATCTAGCGTCTACAATGAGCAGTTCTTC.

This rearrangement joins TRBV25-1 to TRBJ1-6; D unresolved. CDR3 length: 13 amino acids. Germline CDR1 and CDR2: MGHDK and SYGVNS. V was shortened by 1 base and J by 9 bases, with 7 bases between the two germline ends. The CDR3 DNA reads TGTGCCAGCAGTGAATCCGTTCTTTCACCCCTCCACTTT. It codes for CASSESVLSPLHF.

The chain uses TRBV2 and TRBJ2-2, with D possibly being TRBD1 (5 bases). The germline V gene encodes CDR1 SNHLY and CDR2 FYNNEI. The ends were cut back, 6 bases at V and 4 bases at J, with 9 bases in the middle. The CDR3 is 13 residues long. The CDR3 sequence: CASRLRGTGELFF. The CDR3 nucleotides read TGTGCCAGCAGGCTTAGGGGCACCGGGGAGCTGTTTTTT.

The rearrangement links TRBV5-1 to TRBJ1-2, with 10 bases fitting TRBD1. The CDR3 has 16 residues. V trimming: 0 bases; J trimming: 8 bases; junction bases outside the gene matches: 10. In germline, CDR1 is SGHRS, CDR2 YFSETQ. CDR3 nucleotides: TGCGCCAGCAGCTTGGTAGTTCGGGACAGGGGAAGCGGCTACACCTTC. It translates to CASSLVVRDRGSGYTF. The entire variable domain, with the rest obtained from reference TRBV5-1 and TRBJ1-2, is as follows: KAGVTQTPRYLIKTRGQQVTLSCSPISGHRSVSWYQQTPGQGLQFLFEYFSETQRNKGNFPGRFSGRQFSNSRSEMNVSTLELGDSALYLCASSLVVRDRGSGYTFGSGTRLTVV.

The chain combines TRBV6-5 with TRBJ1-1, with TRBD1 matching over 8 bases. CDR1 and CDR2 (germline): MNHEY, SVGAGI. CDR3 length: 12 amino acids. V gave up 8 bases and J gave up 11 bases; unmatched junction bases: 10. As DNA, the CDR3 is TGTGCCAGCTACACAGGGGGTAGTACGGCTTTCTTT. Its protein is CASYTGGSTAFF.

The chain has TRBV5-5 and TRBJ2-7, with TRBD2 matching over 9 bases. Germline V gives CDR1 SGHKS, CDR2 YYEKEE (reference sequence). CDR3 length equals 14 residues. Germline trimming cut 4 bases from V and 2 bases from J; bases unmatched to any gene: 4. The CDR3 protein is CASSPAGGPYEQYF. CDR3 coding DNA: TGTGCCAGCAGCCCGGCGGGGGGGCCCTACGAGCAGTACTTC.

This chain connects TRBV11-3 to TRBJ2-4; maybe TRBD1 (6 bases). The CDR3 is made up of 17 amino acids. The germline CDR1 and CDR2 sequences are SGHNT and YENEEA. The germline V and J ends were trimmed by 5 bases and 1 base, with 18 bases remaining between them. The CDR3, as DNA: TGTGCCAGCAGCCGGACAGAAGGGGGAATGGCCAAAAACATTCAGTACTTC. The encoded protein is CASSRTEGGMAKNIQYF.

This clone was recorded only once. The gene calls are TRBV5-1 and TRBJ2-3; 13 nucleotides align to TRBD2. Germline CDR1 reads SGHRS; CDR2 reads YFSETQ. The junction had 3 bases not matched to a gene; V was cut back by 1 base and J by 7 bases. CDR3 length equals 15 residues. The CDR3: CASSLTSGGAYTQYF. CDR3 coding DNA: TGCGCCAGCAGCTTGACTAGCGGGGGGGCGTATACGCAGTATTTT. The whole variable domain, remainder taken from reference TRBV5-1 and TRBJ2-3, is KAGVTQTPRYLIKTRGQQVTLSCSPISGHRSVSWYQQTPGQGLQFLFEYFSETQRNKGNFPGRFSGRQFSNSRSEMNVSTLELGDSALYLCASSLTSGGAYTQYFGPGTRLTVL.

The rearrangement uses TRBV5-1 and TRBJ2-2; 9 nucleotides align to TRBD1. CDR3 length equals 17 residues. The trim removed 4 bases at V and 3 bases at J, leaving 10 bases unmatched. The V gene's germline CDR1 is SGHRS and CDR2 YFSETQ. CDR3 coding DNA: TGCGCCAGCAGCCGGACATCGGGACAGGGTTACACCGGGGAGCTGTTTTTT. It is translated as CASSRTSGQGYTGELFF.

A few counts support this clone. DNA for the CDR3: TGTGCCAGCAGCACGACAACAGGGGTTAATGAAAAACTGTTTTTT. It translates to CASSTTTGVNEKLFF. The genes are TRBV21-1 and TRBJ1-4; the table's D call, TRBD1, has no DNA check behind it. TRBV21-1 is designated a pseudogene. The CDR3 loop spans 15 amino acids.

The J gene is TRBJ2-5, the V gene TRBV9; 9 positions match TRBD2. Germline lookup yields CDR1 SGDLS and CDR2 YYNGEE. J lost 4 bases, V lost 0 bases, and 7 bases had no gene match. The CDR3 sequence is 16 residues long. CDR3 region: CASSVGGGGARETQYF. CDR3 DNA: TGTGCCAGCAGCGTAGGCGGCGGGGGGGCCAGAGAGACCCAGTACTTC.

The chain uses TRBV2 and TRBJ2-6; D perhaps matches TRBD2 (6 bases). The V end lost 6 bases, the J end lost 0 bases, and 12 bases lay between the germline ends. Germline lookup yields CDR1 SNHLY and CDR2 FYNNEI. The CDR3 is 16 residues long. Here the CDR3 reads CASRTGLISGANVLTF. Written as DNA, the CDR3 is TGTGCCAGCAGGACGGGACTGATCTCTGGGGCCAACGTCCTGACTTTC.

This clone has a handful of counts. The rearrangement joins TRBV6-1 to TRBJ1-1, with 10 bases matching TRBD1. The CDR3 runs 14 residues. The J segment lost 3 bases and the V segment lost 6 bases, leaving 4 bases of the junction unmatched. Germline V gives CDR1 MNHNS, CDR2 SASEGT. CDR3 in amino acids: CASSPTGGYTEAFF. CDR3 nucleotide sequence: TGTGCCAGCAGCCCGACAGGGGGCTACACTGAAGCTTTCTTT.

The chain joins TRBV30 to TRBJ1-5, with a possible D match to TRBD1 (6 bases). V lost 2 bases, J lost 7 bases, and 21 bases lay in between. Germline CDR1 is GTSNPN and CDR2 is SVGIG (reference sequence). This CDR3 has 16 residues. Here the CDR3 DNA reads TGTGCCTGGAGTCTCGGCCTTGGCAGGGGAAAACAGCCCCAGCATTTT. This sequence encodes CAWSLGLGRGKQPQHF.